This T cell receptor (beta chain) is drawn from a study of blood T cell repertoires in COVID-19. Background on the study: Both acute and convalescent COVID-19 samples were obtained from the United States, Italy and Spain. Sources were T cells, B-cell-depleted T cells, or PBMCs; the material itself was cDNA or gDNA.

The ends were cut back, 10 bases at V and 2 bases at J, with 13 bases in the middle. Germline CDR1 and CDR2: MRHNA and SNTAGT. The CDR3 loop spans 13 amino acids. Repertoires were generated with immunoSEQ multiplex PCR, while TCRdb's copy carries only in-frame clones and drops some. Seen here are about 100,000 clones, 85% to 90% observed once, and the top ten hold roughly 4.6%. Sequences were obtained from peripheral blood. The clonotype comes from a human donor in a cohort sampled during active COVID-19. The chain combines TRBV6-4 with TRBJ2-3, with D possibly being TRBD1 (6 bases). The CDR3 bases are TGTGCCACCAAGGGGGTCACCACAGATACGCAGTATTTT. Its translation: CATKGVTTDTQYF.